This T cell receptor (beta chain) was observed in a study of T cell responses to AZD1222 COVID-19 vaccine. The protocol was immunoSEQ multiplex PCR, while the TCRdb copy is restricted to in-frame clones and leaves out a portion. The sample contains 150,000 to 200,000 clones, about 86% of which appear only once. A word on this clone: Antigen unknown.

Study results and limitations: Repertoire sampling was restricted to post-peak T cell response timepoints. Regions 160-218 and 743-854 held dominance among vaccine-associated CD4 TCRs, which spanned spike. The sample set comprised mostly white British donors with more females, and clonal diversity was possibly underestimated. Recipients of two AZD1222 doses showed rising Spike-specific TCR breadth and depth.

The receptor was derived from an adult who received the AZD1222 COVID-19 vaccine. The sequences come from peripheral blood, collected 28 days after the second AZD1222 dose.

CDR3 sequence: CASLGGSNTEAFF. As DNA, the CDR3 is TGCGCCAGCTTGGGGGGGTCGAACACTGAAGCTTTCTTT. This chain joins TRBV5-1 and TRBJ1-1, with a possible D match to TRBD1 (5 bases). CDR1 and CDR2 from the germline V gene are SGHRS and YFSETQ. The V gene lost 7 bases and the J gene lost 1 base, with 11 bases spanning the gap. There are 13 residues in the CDR3.